The 20 T cell receptor beta chains reported below all come from one sample, sequenced in a study of T cells after somatic rescue of genetic block. Sequenced by immunoSEQ multiplex PCR; TCRdb stores in-frame clones only, minus some. The sample includes fewer than 150,000 clones, over 80% of them seen just once. The sample taken for sequencing was peripheral blood mononuclear cells (PBMCs). These receptors were obtained from a woman aged 18-30 years.

J is TRBJ1-3 and V is TRBV21-1; the D segment call TRBD1 is taken from the table without a DNA check. TRBV21-1 is deemed a pseudogene. This CDR3 is 18 amino acids long. The CDR3: CASSKRTFRGHSGNTIYF. CDR3 bases: TGTGCCAGCAGCAAAAGAACCTTCAGGGGGCACTCTGGAAACACCATATATTTT.

The chain employs TRBV4-1 and TRBJ2-7; possibly TRBD2 for D (6 bases). CDR3 size: 15 residues. V was shortened by 1 base and J by 2 bases, with 12 bases between the two germline ends. The germline gives CDR1 MGHRA, CDR2 YSYEKL. The CDR3 DNA follows: TGCGCCAGCAGCCAAGTGGTAGCGGCCACCTACGAGCAGTACTTC. Translated: CASSQVVAATYEQYF.

The chain carries TRBV6-4 and TRBJ2-3; 10 nucleotides align to TRBD1. Germline loops: CDR1 MRHNA, CDR2 SNTAGT. The CDR3 sequence is 13 residues long. V lost 8 bases to trimming and J lost 2 bases; unmatched junction nucleotides: 1. CDR3 amino acids: CASGTGDTDTQYF. In DNA, the CDR3 is TGTGCCAGCGGGACAGGGGACACAGATACGCAGTATTTT.

The chain employs TRBV2 and TRBJ2-4, with a possible D match to TRBD2 (5 bases). Germline V gives CDR1 SNHLY, CDR2 FYNNEI. Trimming removed 11 bases from V and 11 bases from J, with 16 bases in between. This CDR3 spans 11 amino acids. DNA for the CDR3: TGTGCCTCCAACGAGGGTTCGGTTCAGTACTTC. Translated, it gives CASNEGSVQYF.

The J gene is TRBJ1-3, the V gene TRBV4-3; D is uncertain. This CDR3 comprises 14 residues. V gave up 0 bases and J gave up 5 bases, with 8 bases separating them. Germline CDR1 is LGHNA and CDR2 is YSLEER. DNA of the CDR3: TGCGCCAGCAGCCAAGATACGGGAAGAAACACCATATATTTT. This translates into CASSQDTGRNTIYF.

To note about this clone: This sample includes further DNA sequences coding for the same CDR3. The genes are TRBV7-2 and TRBJ2-7, with a weak D call TRBD2 (7 bases). There are 14 residues in the CDR3. V was clipped by 0 bases and J by 2 bases, with 8 bases between them. The germline V gene encodes CDR1 SGHTA and CDR2 FQGNSA. The CDR3 reads CASSLAGGPYEQYF. CDR3 sequence (DNA): TGTGCCAGCAGCTTAGCGGGGGGGCCCTACGAGCAGTACTTC. Complete variable domain (other parts from reference TRBV7-2 and TRBJ2-7): GAGVSQSPSNKVTEKGKDVELRCDPISGHTALYWYRQSLGQGLEFLIYFQGNSAPDKSGLPSDRFSAERTGGSVSTLTIQRTQQEDSAVYLCASSLAGGPYEQYFGPGTRLTVT.

V gene TRBV11-2 combines with J gene TRBJ1-1; the match to TRBD1 covers 10 bases. The germline V gene encodes CDR1 SGHAT and CDR2 FQNNGV. V lost 6 bases to trimming and J lost 1 base; unmatched junction nucleotides: 11. The CDR3 runs to 17 residues. The CDR3 region is CASRPTGQGGANTEAFF. The CDR3 nucleotides are TGTGCCAGCAGACCTACCGGACAGGGGGGCGCGAACACTGAAGCTTTCTTT.

CDR3 in amino acids: CASGLAGSDTQYF. The CDR3 nucleotides are TGTGCCAGCGGGCTAGCGGGTTCAGATACGCAGTATTTT. The gene calls are TRBV6-5 and TRBJ2-3; TRBD2 aligns across 8 bases. The germline gives CDR1 MNHEY, CDR2 SVGAGI. This CDR3 comprises 13 residues. With 8 bases clipped from V and 4 bases from J, the junction kept 5 bases outside the gene matches.

This rearrangement joins TRBV7-9 to TRBJ1-6, with TRBD1 matching over 7 bases. The CDR3 runs to 14 residues. Losses at the gene ends were 5 bases for V and 3 bases for J; bases not matched to a gene: 1. Looked up from germline, CDR1 is SEHNR and CDR2 is FQNEAQ (reference sequence). In DNA, the CDR3 is TGTGCCAGCAGCCGGGACAGCTATAATTCACCCCTCCACTTT. As protein: CASSRDSYNSPLHF.

The chain is built from TRBV10-3 and TRBJ2-3; D is perhaps TRBD1 (5 bases). CDR3 size: 13 residues. CDR1 is ENHRY and CDR2 is SYGVKD in the germline V gene. V lost 7 bases to trimming and J lost 4 bases, with 12 bases between them. The CDR3 loop is CAIKGRESDTQYF. The CDR3 DNA is TGTGCCATCAAGGGCAGGGAATCAGATACGCAGTATTTT.

The chain carries TRBV27 and TRBJ1-2, with D unclear. The CDR3 is made up of 12 amino acids. Trimming removed 5 bases from V and 4 bases from J, with 8 bases in between. From germline, CDR1 is MNHEY and CDR2 SMNVEV (reference sequence). CDR3 sequence: CASSDGFYGYTF. DNA for the CDR3: TGTGCCAGCAGTGACGGTTTCTATGGCTACACCTTC.

The chain links TRBV2 to TRBJ2-3; 9 nucleotides line up with TRBD2. CDR1 and CDR2 (germline): SNHLY, FYNNEI. V was pared by 2 bases and J by 0 bases, with 6 bases of the junction left unmatched. There are 17 residues in the CDR3. The CDR3 DNA reads as TGTGCCAGCAGTGAAAACGCTAGCGGGGCCAGCACAGATACGCAGTATTTT. This gives the protein CASSENASGASTDTQYF.

This chain connects TRBV27 to TRBJ1-1, with D maybe TRBD1 (5 bases). The germline V gene encodes CDR1 MNHEY and CDR2 SMNVEV (reference sequence). Trimming removed 8 bases at V and 6 bases at J, with 22 bases between. CDR3 length: 15 residues. In DNA, the CDR3 is TGTGCCAGCCGACTAAAAAGGGGAGGGGTGGCTGAAGCTTTCTTT. Amino acids: CASRLKRGGVAEAFF.

The V and J genes are TRBV7-9 and TRBJ1-1; D gene uncertain. The V gene's germline CDR1 is SEHNR and CDR2 FQNEAQ (reference sequence). Trimming left V 5 bases short and J 3 bases short, with 10 bases between. The CDR3 contains 13 residues. The CDR3 nucleotides are TGTGCCAGCAGCCACGCGCGGGACACTGAAGCTTTCTTT. Translating gives CASSHARDTEAFF.

The chain is built from TRBV7-2 and TRBJ2-7, with TRBD2 matching over 10 bases. V lost 6 bases, J lost 8 bases, and 7 bases stayed unmatched. The CDR3 is 13 residues long. CDR1 and CDR2 from the germline V gene are SGHTA and FQGNSA. CDR3 residues: CASSERGGLKQYF. CDR3 DNA: TGTGCCAGCAGTGAGCGGGGGGGCCTGAAGCAGTACTTC.

The rearrangement joins TRBV7-3 to TRBJ1-2, with D unclear. The germline gives CDR1 SGHTA, CDR2 FQGTGA. The ends were cut back, 5 bases at V and 3 bases at J, with 10 bases in the middle. The CDR3 length is 13 residues. The CDR3 sequence is CASSANGDYGYTF. The CDR3 coding sequence is TGTGCCAGCAGCGCCAACGGAGACTATGGCTACACCTTC.

This chain connects TRBV9 to TRBJ1-2, with D uncertain. Trimming removed 3 bases from V and 7 bases from J, with 13 bases in between. There are 13 residues in the CDR3. The germline V gene has CDR1 SGDLS and CDR2 YYNGEE. The CDR3 DNA follows: TGTGCCAGCAGCGCAAGACCAGGCGGTGGCTACACCTTC. The encoded protein is CASSARPGGGYTF.

V usage is TRBV29-1 and J usage is TRBJ1-2, with TRBD1 as a possible D gene (5 bases). This CDR3 region has 14 residues. Trimming removed 7 bases from V and 4 bases from J, with 19 bases in between. Germline V gene lookup returns CDR1 SQVTM and CDR2 ANQGSEA. The CDR3 loop reads CSAKGAGGGYGYTF. The CDR3 nucleotides read TGCAGCGCCAAAGGGGCGGGAGGCGGCTATGGCTACACCTTC.

The rearrangement uses TRBV7-3 and TRBJ2-3; TRBD2 might be the D (6 bases). The CDR3 has 14 amino acids. In germline, CDR1 is SGHTA, CDR2 FQGTGA. V lost 1 base and J 4 bases, leaving 9 bases between the germline ends. CDR3 DNA: TGTGCCAGCAGCTTAAACGGAGGGGCAGATACGCAGTATTTT. It encodes CASSLNGGADTQYF.

The chain links TRBV7-6 to TRBJ2-7; D gene uncertain. V shed 4 bases and J shed 4 bases, with 8 bases lying between them. Germline V gives CDR1 SGHVS, CDR2 FNYEAQ. There are 12 residues in the CDR3. In DNA, the CDR3 is TGTGCCAGCAGCTCAGACGGTTACGAGCAGTACTTC. Its protein product is CASSSDGYEQYF. Using reference TRBV7-6 and TRBJ2-7 for the parts outside the CDR3, the full variable domain is GAGVSQSPRYKVTKRGQDVALRCDPISGHVSLYWYRQALGQGPEFLTYFNYEAQQDKSGLPNDRFSAERPEGSISTLTIQRTEQRDSAMYRCASSSDGYEQYFGPGTRLTVT.